These 17 T cell receptor beta chains originate from one sample sequenced in a study of OX40 agonist ivuxolimab in advanced cancers. The method was immunoSEQ multiplex PCR; TCRdb's version includes in-frame clones alone and lacks a portion of them. The table shows about 79,000 clones, with about 90% occurring only once. The specimen was CD4+ or CD8+ T cells sorted from blood, collected in a trial of the OX40 agonist ivuxolimab. The receptors come from an adult with an advanced solid tumor such as melanoma, head and neck, liver or kidney cancer.

The V gene is TRBV19, the J gene TRBJ2-5, with D unclear. Trimming removed 5 bases from V and 4 bases from J, with 14 bases in between. The CDR3 contains 14 residues. Germline values: CDR1 LNHDA, CDR2 SQIVND (reference sequence). The DNA for the CDR3 is TGTGCCAGTAGTCCCATGGTGGTTCCAGAGACCCAGTACTTC. Translation: CASSPMVVPETQYF. Variable domain in full (rest from reference TRBV19 and TRBJ2-5): DGGITQSPKYLFRKEGQNVTLSCEQNLNHDAMYWYRQDPGQGLRLIYYSQIVNDFQKGDIAEGYSVSREKKESFPLTVTSAQKNPTAFYLCASSPMVVPETQYFGPGTRLLVL.

Only a few counts were recorded for this clone. The chain carries TRBV19 and TRBJ2-7, with unresolved D. CDR1 and CDR2 (germline): LNHDA, SQIVND (reference sequence). V lost 8 bases, J lost 0 bases, and 5 bases lay in between. This CDR3 comprises 11 residues. The CDR3 region has the DNA TGTGCCAGTCCTCCCTCCTACGAGCAGTACTTC. Residues: CASPPSYEQYF.

The rearrangement joins TRBV7-6 to TRBJ2-2, with 7 bases fitting TRBD2. The V gene end was trimmed by 0 bases and the J gene end by 5 bases; junction bases not matched to a gene: 9. CDR3 length: 17 residues. The germline V gene encodes CDR1 SGHVS and CDR2 FNYEAQ. CDR3 sequence (DNA): TGTGCCAGCAGCTTAGCGCAAGCCAGCGGGACGACCGGGGAGCTGTTTTTT. It yields the protein CASSLAQASGTTGELFF.

V and J are TRBV27 and TRBJ1-1; D might be TRBD1 (5 bases). Germline-derived CDR1 and CDR2 are MNHEY and SMNVEV (reference sequence). V lost 10 bases and J 6 bases, leaving 15 bases between the germline ends. The CDR3 is made up of 12 amino acids. The CDR3, as DNA: TGTGCCACCCGGGGGGTTTTTGCTGAAGCTTTCTTT. As protein: CATRGVFAEAFF.

The chain combines TRBV9 with TRBJ2-1, with 11 nucleotides matching TRBD2. Germline trimming cut 0 bases from V and 8 bases from J; bases unmatched to any gene: 4. The CDR3 totals 15 residues. CDR1 SGDLS and CDR2 YYNGEE come from the germline V gene. The CDR3 protein is CASSVGLAGIDEQFF. CDR3 coding DNA: TGTGCCAGCAGCGTAGGACTAGCGGGGATCGATGAGCAGTTCTTC.

This clone was found once. This chain uses TRBV2 with TRBJ1-2, with TRBD1 identical over 8 bases. This CDR3 contains 11 residues. Germline CDR1 reads SNHLY; CDR2 reads FYNNEI. Unmatched junction bases numbered 4, after V lost 11 bases and J lost 5 bases. As DNA, the CDR3 is TGTGCCGGACAGGGAATGTATGGCTACACCTTC. Amino acids: CAGQGMYGYTF. The full variable domain, its missing parts supplied by reference TRBV2 and TRBJ1-2, is EPEVTQTPSHQVTQMGQEVILRCVPISNHLYFYWYRQILGQKVEFLVSFYNNEISEKSEIFDDQFSVERPDGSNFTLKIRSTKLEDSAMYFCAGQGMYGYTFGSGTRLTVV.

The chain carries TRBV6-6 and TRBJ1-5; D is undetermined. The CDR3 is made up of 15 amino acids. In germline, CDR1 is MNHNY, CDR2 SVGAGI (reference sequence). Trimming removed 0 bases from V and 2 bases from J, with 8 bases in between. The CDR3 nucleotides read TGTGCCAGCAGTTACTCGACTGAGGGCAATCAGCCCCAGCATTTT. This sequence encodes CASSYSTEGNQPQHF.

The chain carries TRBV5-6 and TRBJ1-4; 10 nucleotides match TRBD1. Germline CDR1 and CDR2: SGHDT and YYEEEE. This CDR3 has 14 residues. J was trimmed by 10 bases and V by 4 bases; bases with no gene match: 7. The CDR3 region has the DNA TGTGCCAGCAGCGCCGGGACAGGGGTTGGAAAACTGTTTTTT. It encodes CASSAGTGVGKLFF.

In its sample, this clone was seen once. The V gene is TRBV6-6, the J gene TRBJ1-4; TRBD1 is a possible D gene (6 bases). V dropped 6 bases and J dropped 11 bases, with 13 bases sitting between them. Germline V gene data show CDR1 as MNHNY and CDR2 as SVGAGI (reference sequence). The CDR3 covers 12 residues. CDR3 amino acids: CASRVDSGKLFF. For the CDR3, the DNA is TGTGCCAGCAGAGTGGACAGCGGTAAACTGTTTTTT.

This chain joins TRBV7-9 and TRBJ2-3, with D hard to call. The germline V and J ends were trimmed by 0 bases and 0 bases, with 10 bases remaining between them. CDR3 size: 16 residues. The V gene's germline CDR1 is SEHNR and CDR2 FQNEAQ (reference sequence). The CDR3 DNA is TGTGCCAGCAGCTTAGCAGCGTCAACTAGCACAGATACGCAGTATTTT. As protein: CASSLAASTSTDTQYF.

The CDR3 region has the DNA TGTGCCAGTAGTAACCAGGGTGGAGATGGCTACACCTTC. Protein sequence: CASSNQGGDGYTF. The chain carries TRBV19 and TRBJ1-2; weak D call: TRBD1 (5 bases). The germline V and J ends were trimmed by 4 bases and 6 bases, with 12 bases remaining between them. Germline V gene sequence: CDR1 LNHDA, CDR2 SQIVND (reference sequence). This CDR3 region has 13 residues.

The V gene is TRBV2, the J gene TRBJ2-7; TRBD2 matches 8 bases. This CDR3 region has 15 residues. J gave up 3 bases and V 6 bases, and 10 bases lay outside the gene matches. Germline V gives CDR1 SNHLY, CDR2 FYNNEI. The CDR3: CASRWGSGGNYEQYF. CDR3 DNA sequence: TGTGCCAGCAGGTGGGGCAGCGGGGGTAACTACGAGCAGTACTTC.

V and J are TRBV12-5 and TRBJ2-5; D gene unclear. The CDR3 is 11 amino acids. Germline assignment: CDR1 LGHNT and CDR2 FRNRAP. The V and J ends lost 2 bases and 6 bases respectively, with 4 bases between them. DNA for the CDR3: TGTGCTAGTGGTTTGTTTAAGACCCAGTACTTC. Its translation: CASGLFKTQYF.

The rearrangement links TRBV2 to TRBJ1-2, with D perhaps matching TRBD1 (6 bases). CDR1 is SNHLY, CDR2 FYNNEI, per germline. This CDR3 has 12 amino acids. Trimming removed 11 bases from V and 4 bases from J, with 14 bases in between. The CDR3 protein is CAVEGGSYGYTF. For the CDR3, the DNA is TGTGCCGTCGAGGGGGGGTCCTATGGCTACACCTTC.

This sequence joins TRBV25-1 and TRBJ2-3; D might be TRBD1 or TRBD2, each matching 5 bases. The germline V gene has CDR1 MGHDK and CDR2 SYGVNS. V gave up 8 bases and J gave up 7 bases, with 19 bases separating them. This CDR3 has 14 amino acids. The CDR3 nucleotides read TGTGCCAGCGGCGCAGAGGGGCGACCCTATACGCAGTATTTT. Protein product: CASGAEGRPYTQYF.

The V and J genes are TRBV7-9 and TRBJ1-6; no clear D gene. Germline assignment: CDR1 SEHNR and CDR2 FQNEAQ (reference sequence). This CDR3 comprises 15 residues. V lost 6 bases, J lost 8 bases, and 17 bases lay in between. The CDR3 nucleotides are TGTGCCAGCAGTTCTACAACCACTGGACATTCACCCCTCCACTTT. This sequence encodes CASSSTTTGHSPLHF. Full variable domain (rest looked up from reference TRBV7-9 and TRBJ1-6): DTGVSQNPRHKITKRGQNVTFRCDPISEHNRLYWYRQTLGQGPEFLTYFQNEAQLEKSRLLSDRFSAERPKGSFSTLEIQRTEQGDSAMYLCASSSTTTGHSPLHFGNGTRLTVT.

The chain has TRBV2 and TRBJ1-6; D call uncertain. Per the germline V gene, CDR1 is SNHLY and CDR2 is FYNNEI. There are 15 residues in the CDR3. The V end lost 1 base, the J end lost 7 bases, and 11 bases lay between the germline ends. CDR3 sequence reads: CASSEGSQVNSPLHF. The CDR3, as DNA: TGTGCCAGCAGTGAAGGTTCCCAAGTAAATTCACCCCTCCACTTT.